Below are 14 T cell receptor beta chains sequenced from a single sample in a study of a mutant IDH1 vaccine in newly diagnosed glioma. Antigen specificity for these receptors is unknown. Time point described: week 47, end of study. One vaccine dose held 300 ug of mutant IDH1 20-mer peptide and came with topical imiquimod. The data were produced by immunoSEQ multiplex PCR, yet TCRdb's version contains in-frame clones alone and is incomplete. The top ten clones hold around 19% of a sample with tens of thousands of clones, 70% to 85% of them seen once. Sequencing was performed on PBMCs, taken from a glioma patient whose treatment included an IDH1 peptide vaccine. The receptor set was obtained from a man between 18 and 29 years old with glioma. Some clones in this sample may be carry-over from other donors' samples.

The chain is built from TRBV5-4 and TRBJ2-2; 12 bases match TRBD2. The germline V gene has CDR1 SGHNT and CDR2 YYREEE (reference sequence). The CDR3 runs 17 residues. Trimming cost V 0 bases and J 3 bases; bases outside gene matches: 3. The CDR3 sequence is CASSLDGLAGHTGELFF. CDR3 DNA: TGTGCCAGCAGCTTGGACGGACTAGCGGGACACACCGGGGAGCTGTTTTTT.

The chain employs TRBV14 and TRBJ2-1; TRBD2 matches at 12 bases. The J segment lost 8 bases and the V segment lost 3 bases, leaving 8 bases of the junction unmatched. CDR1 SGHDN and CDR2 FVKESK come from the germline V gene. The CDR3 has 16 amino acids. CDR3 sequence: CASSQGLAGPRDEQFF. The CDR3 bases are TGTGCCAGCAGCCAGGGACTAGCGGGCCCTAGGGATGAGCAGTTCTTC.

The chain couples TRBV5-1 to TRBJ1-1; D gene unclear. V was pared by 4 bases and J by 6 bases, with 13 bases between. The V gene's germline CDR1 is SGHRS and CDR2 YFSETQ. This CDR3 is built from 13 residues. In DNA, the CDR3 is TGCGCCAGCAGCCAAGAAGCGGAGGCTGAAGCTTTCTTT. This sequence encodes CASSQEAEAEAFF.

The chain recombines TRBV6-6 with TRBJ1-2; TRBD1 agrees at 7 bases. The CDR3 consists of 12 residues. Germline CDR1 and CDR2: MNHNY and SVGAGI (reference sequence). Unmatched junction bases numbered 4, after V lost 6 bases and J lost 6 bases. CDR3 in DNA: TGTGCCAGCAGGGTTGACAGGGATGGCTACACCTTC. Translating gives CASRVDRDGYTF.

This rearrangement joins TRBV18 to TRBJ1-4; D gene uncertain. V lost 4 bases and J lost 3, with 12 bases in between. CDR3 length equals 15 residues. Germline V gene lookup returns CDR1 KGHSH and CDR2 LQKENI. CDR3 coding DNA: TGTGCCAGCTCACTCGCCGGGGAGGCTAATGAAAAACTGTTTTTT. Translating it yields CASSLAGEANEKLFF. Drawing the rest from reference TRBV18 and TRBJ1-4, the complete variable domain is NAGVMQNPRHLVRRRGQEARLRCSPMKGHSHVYWYRQLPEEGLKFMVYLQKENIIDESGMPKERFSAEFPKEGPSILRIQQVVRGDSAAYFCASSLAGEANEKLFFGSGTQLSVL.

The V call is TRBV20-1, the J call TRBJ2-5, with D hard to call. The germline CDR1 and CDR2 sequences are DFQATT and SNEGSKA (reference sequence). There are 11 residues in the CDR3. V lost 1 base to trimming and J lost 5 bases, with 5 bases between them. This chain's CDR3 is CSARGGETQYF. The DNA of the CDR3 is TGCAGTGCTAGAGGTGGGGAGACCCAGTACTTC.

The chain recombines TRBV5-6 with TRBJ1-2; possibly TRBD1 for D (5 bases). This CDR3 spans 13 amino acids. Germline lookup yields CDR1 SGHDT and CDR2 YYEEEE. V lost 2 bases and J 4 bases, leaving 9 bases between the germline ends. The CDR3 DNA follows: TGTGCCAGCAGCTTAACAGGTCTCTATGGCTACACCTTC. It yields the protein CASSLTGLYGYTF.

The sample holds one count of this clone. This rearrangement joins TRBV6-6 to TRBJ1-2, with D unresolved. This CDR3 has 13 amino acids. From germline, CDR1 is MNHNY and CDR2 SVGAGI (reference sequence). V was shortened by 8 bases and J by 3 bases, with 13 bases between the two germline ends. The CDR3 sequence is CASRSRTDYGYTF. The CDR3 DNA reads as TGTGCCAGCCGGTCCCGGACGGACTATGGCTACACCTTC.

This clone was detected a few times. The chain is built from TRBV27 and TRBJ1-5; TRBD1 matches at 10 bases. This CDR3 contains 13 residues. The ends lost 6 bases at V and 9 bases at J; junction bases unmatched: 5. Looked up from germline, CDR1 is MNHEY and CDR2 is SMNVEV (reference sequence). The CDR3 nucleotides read TGTGCCAGCAGCCGGGACAGGGGACGGCCCCAGCATTTT. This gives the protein CASSRDRGRPQHF.

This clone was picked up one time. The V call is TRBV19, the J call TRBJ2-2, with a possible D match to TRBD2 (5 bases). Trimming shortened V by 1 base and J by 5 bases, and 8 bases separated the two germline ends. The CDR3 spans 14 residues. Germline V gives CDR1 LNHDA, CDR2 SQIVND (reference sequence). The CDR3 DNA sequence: TGTGCCAGTAGTATAGGGGGAGTAACCGGGGAGCTGTTTTTT. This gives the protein CASSIGGVTGELFF. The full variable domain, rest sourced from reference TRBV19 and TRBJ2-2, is DGGITQSPKYLFRKEGQNVTLSCEQNLNHDAMYWYRQDPGQGLRLIYYSQIVNDFQKGDIAEGYSVSREKKESFPLTVTSAQKNPTAFYLCASSIGGVTGELFFGEGSRLTVL.

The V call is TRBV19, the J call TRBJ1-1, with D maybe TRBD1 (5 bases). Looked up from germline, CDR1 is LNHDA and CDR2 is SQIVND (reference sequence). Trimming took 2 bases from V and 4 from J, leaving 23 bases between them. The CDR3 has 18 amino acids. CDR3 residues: CASSIRGGLETISTEAFF. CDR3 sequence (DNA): TGTGCCAGTAGTATACGGGGGGGGTTGGAGACCATCTCCACTGAAGCTTTCTTT.

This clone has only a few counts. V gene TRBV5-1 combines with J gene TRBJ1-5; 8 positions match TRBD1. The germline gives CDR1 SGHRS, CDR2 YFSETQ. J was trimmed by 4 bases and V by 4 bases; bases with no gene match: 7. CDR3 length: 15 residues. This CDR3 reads CASSDGQGPNQPQHF. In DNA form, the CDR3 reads TGCGCCAGCAGCGACGGACAGGGCCCTAATCAGCCCCAGCATTTT.

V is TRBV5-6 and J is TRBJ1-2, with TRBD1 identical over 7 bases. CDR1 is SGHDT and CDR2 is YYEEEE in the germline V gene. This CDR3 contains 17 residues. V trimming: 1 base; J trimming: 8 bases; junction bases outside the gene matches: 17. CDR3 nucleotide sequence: TGTGCCAGCAGCTTGAACCCTCCGACAGGGTTTAGGGAAGGCTACACCTTC. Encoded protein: CASSLNPPTGFREGYTF.

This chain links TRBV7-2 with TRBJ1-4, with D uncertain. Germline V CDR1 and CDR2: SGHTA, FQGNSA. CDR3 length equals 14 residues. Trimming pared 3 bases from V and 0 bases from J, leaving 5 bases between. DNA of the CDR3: TGTGCCAGCAGCTTGGGCCCAACTAATGAAAAACTGTTTTTT. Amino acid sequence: CASSLGPTNEKLFF.